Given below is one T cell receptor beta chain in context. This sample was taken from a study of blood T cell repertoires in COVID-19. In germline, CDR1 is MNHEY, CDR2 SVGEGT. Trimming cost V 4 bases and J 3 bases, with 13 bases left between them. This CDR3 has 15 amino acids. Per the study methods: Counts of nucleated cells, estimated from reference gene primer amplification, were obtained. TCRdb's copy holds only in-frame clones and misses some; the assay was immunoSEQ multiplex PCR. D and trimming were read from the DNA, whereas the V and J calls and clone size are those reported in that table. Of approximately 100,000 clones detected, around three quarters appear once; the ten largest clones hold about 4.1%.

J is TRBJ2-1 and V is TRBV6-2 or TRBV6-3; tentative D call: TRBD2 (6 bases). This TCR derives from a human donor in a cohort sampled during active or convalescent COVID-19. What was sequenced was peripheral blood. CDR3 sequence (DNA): TGTGCCAGCAGTTCGATGGGGGGTCTCTACAATGAGCAGTTCTTC. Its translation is CASSSMGGLYNEQFF.